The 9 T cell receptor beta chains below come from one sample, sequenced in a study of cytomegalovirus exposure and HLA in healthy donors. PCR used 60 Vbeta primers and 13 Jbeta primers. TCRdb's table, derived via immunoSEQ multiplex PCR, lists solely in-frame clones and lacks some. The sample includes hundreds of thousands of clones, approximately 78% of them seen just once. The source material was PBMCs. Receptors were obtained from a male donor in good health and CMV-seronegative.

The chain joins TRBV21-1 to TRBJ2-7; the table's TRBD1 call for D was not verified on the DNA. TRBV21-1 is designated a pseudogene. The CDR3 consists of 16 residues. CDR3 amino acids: CASSEWDRYASYEQYF. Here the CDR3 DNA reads TGTGCCAGCAGCGAATGGGACAGGTACGCCTCCTACGAGCAGTACTTC.

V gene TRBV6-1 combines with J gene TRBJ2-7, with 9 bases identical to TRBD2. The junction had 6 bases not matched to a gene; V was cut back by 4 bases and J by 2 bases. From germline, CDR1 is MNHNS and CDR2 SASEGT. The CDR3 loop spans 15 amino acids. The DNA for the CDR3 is TGTGCCAGCAGTGTAAGGCTAGCGGGAACCTACGAGCAGTACTTC. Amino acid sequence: CASSVRLAGTYEQYF.

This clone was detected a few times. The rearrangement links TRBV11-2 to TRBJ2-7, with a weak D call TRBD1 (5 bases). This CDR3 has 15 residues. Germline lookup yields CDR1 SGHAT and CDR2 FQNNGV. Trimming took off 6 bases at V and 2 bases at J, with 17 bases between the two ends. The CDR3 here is CASRTVRATTYEQYF. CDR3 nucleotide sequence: TGTGCCAGCAGGACAGTCCGCGCGACCACCTACGAGCAGTACTTC.

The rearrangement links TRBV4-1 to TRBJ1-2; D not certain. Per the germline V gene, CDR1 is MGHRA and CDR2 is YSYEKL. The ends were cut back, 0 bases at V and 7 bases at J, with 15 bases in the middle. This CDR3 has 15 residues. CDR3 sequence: CASSQESKGGCGYTF. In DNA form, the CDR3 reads TGCGCCAGCAGCCAAGAATCGAAGGGAGGGTGTGGCTACACCTTC.

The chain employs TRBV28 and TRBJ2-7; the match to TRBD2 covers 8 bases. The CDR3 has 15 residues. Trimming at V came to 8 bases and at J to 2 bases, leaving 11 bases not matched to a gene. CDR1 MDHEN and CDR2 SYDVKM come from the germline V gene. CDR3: CASPPIGRVPYEQYF. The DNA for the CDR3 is TGTGCCAGCCCACCTATCGGGAGGGTACCCTACGAGCAGTACTTC.

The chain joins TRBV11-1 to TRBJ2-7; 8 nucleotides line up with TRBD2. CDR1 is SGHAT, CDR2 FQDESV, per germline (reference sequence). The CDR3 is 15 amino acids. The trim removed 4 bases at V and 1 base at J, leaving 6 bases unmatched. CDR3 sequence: CASSSSVAGSYEQYF. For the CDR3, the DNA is TGTGCCAGCAGCTCATCGGTAGCGGGGTCCTACGAGCAGTACTTC. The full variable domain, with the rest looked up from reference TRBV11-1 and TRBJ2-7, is EAEVAQSPRYKITEKSQAVAFWCDPISGHATLYWYRQILGQGPELLVQFQDESVVDDSQLPKDRFSAERLKGVDSTLKIQPAELGDSAMYLCASSSSVAGSYEQYFGPGTRLTVT.

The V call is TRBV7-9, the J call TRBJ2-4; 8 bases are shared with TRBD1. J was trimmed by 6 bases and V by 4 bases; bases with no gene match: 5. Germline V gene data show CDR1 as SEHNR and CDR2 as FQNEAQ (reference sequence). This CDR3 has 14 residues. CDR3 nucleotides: TGTGCCAGCAGCTCTAAGACAGGGGTAAACATTCAGTACTTC. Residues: CASSSKTGVNIQYF. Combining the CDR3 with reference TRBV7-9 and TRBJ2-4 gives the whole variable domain DTGVSQNPRHKITKRGQNVTFRCDPISEHNRLYWYRQTLGQGPEFLTYFQNEAQLEKSRLLSDRFSAERPKGSFSTLEIQRTEQGDSAMYLCASSSKTGVNIQYFGAGTRLSVL.

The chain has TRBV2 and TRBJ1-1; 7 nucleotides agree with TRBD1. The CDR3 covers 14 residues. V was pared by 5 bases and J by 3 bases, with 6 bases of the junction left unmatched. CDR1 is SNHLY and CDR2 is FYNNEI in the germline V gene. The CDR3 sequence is CASSKQGTYTEAFF. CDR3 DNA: TGTGCCAGCAGTAAACAGGGGACTTACACTGAAGCTTTCTTT.

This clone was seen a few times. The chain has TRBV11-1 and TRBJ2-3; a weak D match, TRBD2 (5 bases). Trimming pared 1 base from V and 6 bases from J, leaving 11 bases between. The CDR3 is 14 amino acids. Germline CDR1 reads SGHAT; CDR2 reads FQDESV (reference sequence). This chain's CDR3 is CASSLERRKDTQYF. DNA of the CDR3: TGTGCCAGCAGCTTAGAAAGGAGGAAGGATACGCAGTATTTT.